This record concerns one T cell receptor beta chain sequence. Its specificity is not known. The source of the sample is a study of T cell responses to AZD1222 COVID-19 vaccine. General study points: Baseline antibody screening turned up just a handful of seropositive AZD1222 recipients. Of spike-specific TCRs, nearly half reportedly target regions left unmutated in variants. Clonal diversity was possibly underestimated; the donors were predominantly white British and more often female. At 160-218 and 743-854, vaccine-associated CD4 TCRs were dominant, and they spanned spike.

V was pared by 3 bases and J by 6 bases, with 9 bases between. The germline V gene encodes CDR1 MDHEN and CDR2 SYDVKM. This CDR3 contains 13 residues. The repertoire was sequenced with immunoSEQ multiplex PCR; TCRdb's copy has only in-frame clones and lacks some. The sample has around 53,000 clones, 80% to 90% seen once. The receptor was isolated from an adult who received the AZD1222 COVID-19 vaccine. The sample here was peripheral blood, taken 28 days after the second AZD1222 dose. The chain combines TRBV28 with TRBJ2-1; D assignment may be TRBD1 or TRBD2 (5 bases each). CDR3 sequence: CASSFGTGNEQFF. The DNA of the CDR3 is TGTGCCAGCAGTTTCGGGACGGGCAATGAGCAGTTCTTC.